The sequence of this TCR beta chain was determined in a study of shared clonotypes between healthy human individuals. Across the study: Per donor, three plates held CD4 naive cells, three held CD4 memory, two held CD8 naive and one held CD8 memory.

Study-wide results and limits: The rarefaction results pointed to incomplete sorted-subset sequencing despite large depth. Generally, naive subsets (rather than memory subsets) showed larger estimated richness.

On this clone: What it binds is not known.

The method was immunoSEQ multiplex PCR; TCRdb's version includes in-frame clones alone and lacks a portion of them. The profile shows 950,000 to 1,100,000 clones, around 75% of them singletons. This CDR3 has 14 amino acids. The V end lost 1 base, the J end lost 7 bases, and 9 bases lay between the germline ends. Germline V lookup: CDR1 SGHNT, CDR2 YYREEE (reference sequence). Sequenced: memory CD4+ T cells sorted from blood. Subset given: CD45RA-negative fraction. The clonotype originates from a man aged 18 to 30 in good health. The J gene is TRBJ1-6, the V gene TRBV5-4, with D unclear. The CDR3 DNA follows: TGTGCCAGCAGCTTGCCGGCCCCGAATTCACCCCTCCACTTT. It encodes CASSLPAPNSPLHF.